These 11 T cell receptor beta chains were all obtained from the same sample, sequenced in a study of monozygotic twins with inflammatory bowel disease. No DNA is given; TCRdb re-called the 5' RACE reads and lists each CDR3 protein once. The sample features about 210,000 distinct CDR3 sequences, with 6% to 9% in its top ten. What was sequenced was blood. All receptors come from a human donor with ulcerative colitis or Crohn's disease, or a healthy co-twin of an affected twin (not recorded which).

The chain employs TRBV5-4 and TRBJ1-6. The CDR3 runs to 14 residues. Germline CDR1 SGHNT, CDR2 YYREEE (reference sequence). CDR3 sequence reads: CASSLGLGNSPLHF.

The rearrangement uses TRBV5-1 and TRBJ1-5; TCRdb returns TRBD1, unconfirmable since there is no DNA. The CDR3 has 15 residues. Germline-derived CDR1 and CDR2 are SGHRS and YFSETQ. CDR3 residues: CASSSTEKSNQPQHF.

The V call is TRBV6-1, the J call TRBJ1-5. The CDR3 covers 16 residues. Looked up from germline, CDR1 is MNHNS and CDR2 is SASEGT. CDR3 in amino acids: CASSESGRNFYQPQHF.

This rearrangement joins TRBV4-1 to TRBJ2-2. This CDR3 comprises 13 residues. Germline V gene lookup returns CDR1 MGHRA and CDR2 YSYEKL. The CDR3 sequence: CASSQGTSGELFF.

The chain joins TRBV20-1 to TRBJ1-2; TCRdb's assignment of TRBD1 cannot be checked, as there is no DNA. The CDR3 totals 13 residues. Germline lookup yields CDR1 DFQATT and CDR2 SNEGSKA (reference sequence). The CDR3 region is CSASQGAILSYTF.

The chain joins TRBV29-1 to TRBJ2-7; the D gene TCRdb calls, TRBD1, cannot be checked with no DNA. CDR3 length: 12 residues. Germline lookup yields CDR1 SQVTM and CDR2 ANQGSEA. This CDR3 reads CSVELGGQEQYF.

This chain joins TRBV5-1 and TRBJ2-5; the TCRdb D gene call, TRBD1, has no DNA to confirm it. The CDR3 covers 14 residues. Germline V lookup: CDR1 SGHRS, CDR2 YFSETQ. The CDR3 is CASSGSGGRETQYF.

The chain links TRBV27 to TRBJ2-7. This CDR3 spans 14 amino acids. CDR1 is MNHEY and CDR2 is SMNVEV in the germline V gene (reference sequence). The CDR3 region is CASRSEATSYEQYF.

V gene TRBV2 combines with J gene TRBJ2-3; TCRdb proposes TRBD2, but this gene call is untestable without DNA. The germline CDR1 and CDR2 sequences are SNHLY and FYNNEI. This CDR3 has 17 amino acids. This CDR3 is CASRGTSGGPSTDTQYF.

The V and J genes are TRBV5-1 and TRBJ2-2. The CDR3 sequence is 12 residues long. Looked up from germline, CDR1 is SGHRS and CDR2 is YFSETQ. Here the CDR3 reads CASSLDYAELFF.

CDR3 in amino acids: CASSPGDSHDEQFF. The V gene is TRBV5-1, the J gene TRBJ2-1; lacking DNA, the TRBD2 call made by TCRdb goes unchecked. Germline CDR1 reads SGHRS; CDR2 reads YFSETQ. CDR3 length equals 14 residues.